This T cell receptor (beta chain) was observed in a study of long-term antiretroviral therapy in people with HIV. Study findings and constraints: HIV repertoire CDR3 lengths ranged less widely than those of controls. Whichever time point was examined, clones expanded before ART dominated the repertoire.

Every specimen held between 1-10 million cryopreserved PBMC. These were thawed and washed before DNA extraction. Trimming removed 10 bases from V and 5 bases from J, with 6 bases in between. This CDR3 region has 10 residues. CDR1 is WSHSY, CDR2 SAAADI, per germline. Notes on this clone: The antigen is unknown.

Runs used v3.0 of the immunoSEQ assay and were done at survey level. Libraries were prepared by immunoSEQ multiplex PCR; TCRdb keeps only in-frame clonotypes and omits some of them. This table has 25,000 to 35,000 clones, around 97% appearing once. The sequence was collected from a man aged 25-45 years with HIV. Specimen: unsorted PBMCs, collected 6.9 years after starting antiretroviral therapy. The chain recombines TRBV10-2 with TRBJ2-1; the D is unclear. CDR3: CATQNNEQFF. As DNA, the CDR3 is TGCGCCACCCAGAACAATGAGCAGTTCTTC.